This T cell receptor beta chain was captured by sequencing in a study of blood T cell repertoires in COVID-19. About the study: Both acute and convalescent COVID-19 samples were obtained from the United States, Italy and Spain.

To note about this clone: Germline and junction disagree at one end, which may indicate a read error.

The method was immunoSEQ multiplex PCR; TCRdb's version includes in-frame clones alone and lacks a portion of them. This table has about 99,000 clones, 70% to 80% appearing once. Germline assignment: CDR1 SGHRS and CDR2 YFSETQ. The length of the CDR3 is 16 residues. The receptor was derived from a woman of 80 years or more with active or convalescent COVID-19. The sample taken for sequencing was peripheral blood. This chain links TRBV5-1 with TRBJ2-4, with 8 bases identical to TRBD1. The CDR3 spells CASSLGDRSSEDIQYF. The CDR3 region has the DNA TGTGCCAGCAGCTTGGGGGACAGGAGTTCCGAGGACATTCAGTACTTC.